This T cell receptor beta chain appears in the sequencing data of a study of blood T cells in healthy people across ages. The V segment lost 7 bases and the J segment 5 bases; nucleotides outside the gene matches: 8. The CDR3 is made up of 13 amino acids. Worth noting for this clonotype: No antigen is known for it.

Next came a second PCR, run for about 7 to 11 cycles, which used a sample-barcoded 5' primer along with a J-beta primer mix. TCRdb recomputed calls from the 5' RACE reads with MiXCR, one row per CDR3 protein. The sample yields fewer than 2 million distinct CDR3 sequences, 39% seen once. Findings and caveats of the study: As age increased, TCR beta diversity per million T cells fell in a roughly linear fashion. Naive CD4+ cells and diversity were both higher in long-lived donors than in aged donors. From one million sequenced T cells, diversity estimates were lower bounds.

This clonotype originated in a human donor in good health. Sequencing was done on a sample of blood. V and J are TRBV12-3 or TRBV12-4 and TRBJ2-7; 7 nucleotides line up with TRBD1. The CDR3 DNA reads as TGTGCCAGCACTACAGGGGAATGGAACGAGCAGTACTTC. Protein product: CASTTGEWNEQYF.